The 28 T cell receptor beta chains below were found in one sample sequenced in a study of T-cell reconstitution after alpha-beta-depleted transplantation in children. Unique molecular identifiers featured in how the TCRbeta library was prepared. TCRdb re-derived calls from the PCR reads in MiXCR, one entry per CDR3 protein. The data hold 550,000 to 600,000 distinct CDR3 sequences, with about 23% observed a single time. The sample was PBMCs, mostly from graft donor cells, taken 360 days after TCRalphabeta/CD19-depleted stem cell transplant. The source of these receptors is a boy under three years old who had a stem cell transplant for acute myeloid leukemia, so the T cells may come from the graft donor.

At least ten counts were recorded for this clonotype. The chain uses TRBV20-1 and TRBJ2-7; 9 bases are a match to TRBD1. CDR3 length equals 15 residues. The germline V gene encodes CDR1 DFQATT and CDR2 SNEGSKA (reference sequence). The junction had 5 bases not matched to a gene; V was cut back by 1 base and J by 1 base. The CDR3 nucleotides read TGCAGTGCTAGAGGGGACAGGGCGCCTTCCTACGAGCAGTACGTC. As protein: CSARGDRAPSYEQYV.

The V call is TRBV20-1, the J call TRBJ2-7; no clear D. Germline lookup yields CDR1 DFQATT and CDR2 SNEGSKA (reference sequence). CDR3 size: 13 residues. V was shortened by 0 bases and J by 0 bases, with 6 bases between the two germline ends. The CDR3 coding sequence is TGCAGTGCTAGAGACCCCGTCTCCTACGAGCAGTACGTC. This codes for CSARDPVSYEQYV.

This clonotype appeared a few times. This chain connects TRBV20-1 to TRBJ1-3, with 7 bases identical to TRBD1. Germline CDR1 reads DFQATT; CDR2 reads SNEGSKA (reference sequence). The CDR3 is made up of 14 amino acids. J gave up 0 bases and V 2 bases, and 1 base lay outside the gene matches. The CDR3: CSARRDSSGNTIYF. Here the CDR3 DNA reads TGCAGTGCTAGAAGGGACAGCTCTGGAAACACCATATATTTT.

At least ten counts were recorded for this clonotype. CDR3 DNA sequence: TGTGCCACCAGTGCTGGGGCCAACGTCCTGACTTTC. Translation: CATSAGANVLTF. The rearrangement joins TRBV15 to TRBJ2-6; no definite D call. Germline V CDR1 and CDR2: LNHNV, YYDKDF (reference sequence). The CDR3 extends over 12 amino acids. Trimming removed 6 bases from V and 2 bases from J, with 2 bases in between.

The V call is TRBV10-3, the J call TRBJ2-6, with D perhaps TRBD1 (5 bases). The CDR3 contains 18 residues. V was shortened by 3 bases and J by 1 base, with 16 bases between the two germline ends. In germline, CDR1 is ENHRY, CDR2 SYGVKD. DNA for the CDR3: TGTGCCATCAGTGAACATACGACAGACAGTTCTGGGGCCAACGTCCTGACTTTC. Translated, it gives CAISEHTTDSSGANVLTF.

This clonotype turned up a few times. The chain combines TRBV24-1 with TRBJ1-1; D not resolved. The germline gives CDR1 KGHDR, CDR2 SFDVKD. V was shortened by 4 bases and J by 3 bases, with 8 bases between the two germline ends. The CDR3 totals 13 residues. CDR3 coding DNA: TGTGCCACCAGTGAGGACGGACACACTGAAGCTTTCTTT. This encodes CATSEDGHTEAFF.

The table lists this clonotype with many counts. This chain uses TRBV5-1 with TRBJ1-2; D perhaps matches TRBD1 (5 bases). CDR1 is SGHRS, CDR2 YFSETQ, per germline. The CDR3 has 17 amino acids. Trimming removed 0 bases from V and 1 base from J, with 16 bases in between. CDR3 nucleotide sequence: TGCGCCAGCAGCTTGGCCCCAGGAGTGGGACTTAACTATGGCTACACCTTC. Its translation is CASSLAPGVGLNYGYTF.

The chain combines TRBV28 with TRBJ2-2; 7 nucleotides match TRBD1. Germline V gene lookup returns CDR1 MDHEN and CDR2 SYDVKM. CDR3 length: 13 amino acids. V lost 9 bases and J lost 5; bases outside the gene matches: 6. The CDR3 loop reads CASNDRETGELFF. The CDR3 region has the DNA TGTGCCAGTAACGACAGGGAGACCGGGGAGCTGTTTTTT.

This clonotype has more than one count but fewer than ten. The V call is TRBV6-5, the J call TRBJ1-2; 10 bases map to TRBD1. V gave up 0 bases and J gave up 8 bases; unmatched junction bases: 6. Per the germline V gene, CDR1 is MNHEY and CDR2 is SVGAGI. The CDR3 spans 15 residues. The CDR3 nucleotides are TGTGCCAGCAGTTACTCGCCCGGGACAGGGGAAGGCTACACCTTC. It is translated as CASSYSPGTGEGYTF.

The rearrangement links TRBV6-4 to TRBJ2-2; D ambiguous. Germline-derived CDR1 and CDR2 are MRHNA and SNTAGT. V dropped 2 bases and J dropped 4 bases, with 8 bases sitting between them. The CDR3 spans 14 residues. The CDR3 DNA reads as TGTGCCAGCAGTGACAGGTCCTTCACCGGGGAGCTGTTTTTT. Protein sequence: CASSDRSFTGELFF.

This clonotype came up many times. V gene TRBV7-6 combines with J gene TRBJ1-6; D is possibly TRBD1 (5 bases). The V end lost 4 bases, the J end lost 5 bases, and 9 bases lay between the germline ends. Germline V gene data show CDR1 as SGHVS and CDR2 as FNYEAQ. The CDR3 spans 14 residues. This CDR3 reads CASSSTVNNSPLHF. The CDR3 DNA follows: TGTGCCAGCAGCTCGACAGTGAATAATTCACCCCTCCACTTT.

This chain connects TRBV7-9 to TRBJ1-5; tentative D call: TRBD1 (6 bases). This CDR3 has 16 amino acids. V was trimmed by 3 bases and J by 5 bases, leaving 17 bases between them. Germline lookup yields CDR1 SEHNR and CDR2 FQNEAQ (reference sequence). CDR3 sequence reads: CASSFSTGMGDQPQHF. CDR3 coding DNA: TGTGCCAGCAGCTTCTCTACAGGGATGGGGGATCAGCCCCAGCATTTT.

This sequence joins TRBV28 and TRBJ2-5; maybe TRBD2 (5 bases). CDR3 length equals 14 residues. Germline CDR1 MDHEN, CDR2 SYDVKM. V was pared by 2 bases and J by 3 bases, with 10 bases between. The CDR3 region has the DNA TGTGCCAGCAGTTTACTTCCGGGGAAAGAGACCCAGTACTTC. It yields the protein CASSLLPGKETQYF.

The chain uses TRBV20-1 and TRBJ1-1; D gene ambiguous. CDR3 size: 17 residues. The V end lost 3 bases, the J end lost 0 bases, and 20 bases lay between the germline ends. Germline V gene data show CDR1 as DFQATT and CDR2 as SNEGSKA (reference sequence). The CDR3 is CSASGWKGGTMNTEAFF. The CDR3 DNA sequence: TGCAGTGCTAGTGGATGGAAAGGAGGTACTATGAACACTGAAGCTTTCTTT.

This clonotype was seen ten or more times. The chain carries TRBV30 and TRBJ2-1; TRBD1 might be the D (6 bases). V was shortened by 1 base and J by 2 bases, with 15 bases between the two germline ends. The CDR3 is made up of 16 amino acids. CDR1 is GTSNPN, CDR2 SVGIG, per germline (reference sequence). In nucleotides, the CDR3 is TGTGCCTGGAGTGGTGGTTTGGGGGCCGCCTACAATGAGCAGTTCTTC. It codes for CAWSGGLGAAYNEQFF.

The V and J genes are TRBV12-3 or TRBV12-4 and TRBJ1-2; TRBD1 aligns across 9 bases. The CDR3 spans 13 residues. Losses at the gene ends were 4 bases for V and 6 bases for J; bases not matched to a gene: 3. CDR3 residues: CASSSRQGDGYTF. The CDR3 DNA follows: TGTGCCAGCAGTTCGCGACAGGGGGATGGCTACACCTTC.

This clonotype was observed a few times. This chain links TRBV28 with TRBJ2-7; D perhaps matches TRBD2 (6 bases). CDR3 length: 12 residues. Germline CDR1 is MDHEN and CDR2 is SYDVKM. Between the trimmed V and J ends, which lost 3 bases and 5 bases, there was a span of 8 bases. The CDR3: CASSLAGNEQYV. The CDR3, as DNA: TGTGCCAGCAGTTTGGCGGGAAACGAGCAGTACGTC.

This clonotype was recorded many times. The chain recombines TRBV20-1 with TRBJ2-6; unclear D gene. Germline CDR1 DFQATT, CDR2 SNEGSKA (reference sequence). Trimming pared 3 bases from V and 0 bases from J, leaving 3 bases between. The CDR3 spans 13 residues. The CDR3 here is CSASDSGANVLTF. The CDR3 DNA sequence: TGCAGTGCTAGTGACTCTGGGGCCAACGTCCTGACTTTC.

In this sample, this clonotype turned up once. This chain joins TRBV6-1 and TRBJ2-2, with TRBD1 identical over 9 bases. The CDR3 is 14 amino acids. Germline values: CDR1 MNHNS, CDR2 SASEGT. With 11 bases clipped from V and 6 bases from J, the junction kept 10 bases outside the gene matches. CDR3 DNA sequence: TGTGCCGGGACAGGGATGCCCCCCGCCGGGGAGCTGTTTTTT. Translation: CAGTGMPPAGELFF.

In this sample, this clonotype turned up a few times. The CDR3 sequence: CASNAQGIPSYEQYF. The CDR3 DNA sequence: TGTGCCAGCAATGCCCAGGGGATTCCCTCCTACGAGCAGTACTTC. This sequence joins TRBV6-1 and TRBJ2-7, with D possibly TRBD1 on 6 matching bases. This CDR3 is 15 amino acids long. V was trimmed by 7 bases and J by 0 bases, leaving 16 bases between them. Germline V gene lookup returns CDR1 MNHNS and CDR2 SASEGT.

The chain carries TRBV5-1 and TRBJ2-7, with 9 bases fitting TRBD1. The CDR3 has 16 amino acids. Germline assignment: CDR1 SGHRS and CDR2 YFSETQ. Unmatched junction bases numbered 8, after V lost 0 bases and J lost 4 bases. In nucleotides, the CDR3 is TGCGCCAGCAGCTTGGACGGGACAGGGTACGAGTACGAGCAGTACTTC. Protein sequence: CASSLDGTGYEYEQYF.

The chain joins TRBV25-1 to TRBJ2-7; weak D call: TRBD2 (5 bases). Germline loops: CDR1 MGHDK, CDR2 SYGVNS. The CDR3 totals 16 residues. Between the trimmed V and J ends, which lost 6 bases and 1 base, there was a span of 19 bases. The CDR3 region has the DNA TGTGCCAGCAGAGAAAAGTTCGGGGTCAGTTCCTACGAGCAGTACTTC. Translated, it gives CASREKFGVSSYEQYF.

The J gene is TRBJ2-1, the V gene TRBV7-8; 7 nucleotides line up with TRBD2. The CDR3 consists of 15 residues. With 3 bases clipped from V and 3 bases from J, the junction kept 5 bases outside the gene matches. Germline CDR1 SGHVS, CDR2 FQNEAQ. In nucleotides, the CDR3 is TGTGCCAGCAGCTTGGGGAGGGATTTCTACAATGAGCAGTTCTTC. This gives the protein CASSLGRDFYNEQFF.

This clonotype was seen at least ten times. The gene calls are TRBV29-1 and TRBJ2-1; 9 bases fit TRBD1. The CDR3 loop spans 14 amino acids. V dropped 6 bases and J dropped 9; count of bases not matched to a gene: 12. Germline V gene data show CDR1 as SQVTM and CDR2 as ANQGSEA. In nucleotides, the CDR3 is TGCAGCGTGAGGTTCCGGGACAGGGTCCGTGAGCAGTTCTTC. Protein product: CSVRFRDRVREQFF.

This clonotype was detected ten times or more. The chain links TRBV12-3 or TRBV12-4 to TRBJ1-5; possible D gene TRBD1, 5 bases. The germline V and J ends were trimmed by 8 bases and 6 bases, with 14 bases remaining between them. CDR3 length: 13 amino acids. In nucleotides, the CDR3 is TGTGCCAGCGCCGATCAGGGTATTCAGCCCCAGCATTTT. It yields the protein CASADQGIQPQHF.

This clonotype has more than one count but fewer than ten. The CDR3, as DNA: TGTGCCAGTGGACGCCTAATGAACACTGAAGCTTTCTTT. This encodes CASGRLMNTEAFF. This chain links TRBV12-3 or TRBV12-4 with TRBJ1-1; D is unresolved. Trimming took off 9 bases at V and 0 bases at J, with 11 bases between the two ends. CDR3 length equals 13 residues.

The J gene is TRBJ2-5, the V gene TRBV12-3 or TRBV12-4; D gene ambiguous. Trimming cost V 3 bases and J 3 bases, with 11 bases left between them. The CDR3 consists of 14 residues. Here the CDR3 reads CASSFPVTEETQYF. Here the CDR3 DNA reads TGTGCCAGCAGTTTCCCAGTAACCGAAGAGACCCAGTACTTC.

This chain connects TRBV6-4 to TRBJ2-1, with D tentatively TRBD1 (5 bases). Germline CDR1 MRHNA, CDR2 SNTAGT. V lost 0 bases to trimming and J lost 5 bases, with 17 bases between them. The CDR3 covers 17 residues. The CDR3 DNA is TGTGCCAGCAGTGACTCGTTTCGCAGGGAAACCAACAATGAGCAGTTCTTC. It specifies CASSDSFRRETNNEQFF.